Shown below are 26 T cell receptor beta chains from a single sample sequenced in a study of T cell clonality in common variable immunodeficiency. Libraries were prepared by immunoSEQ multiplex PCR; TCRdb keeps only in-frame clonotypes and omits some of them. The sample includes roughly 32,000 clones, none of them occurring once. The sequencing input was peripheral blood mononuclear cells. These receptors all stem from a person between 18 and 75 years old in good health.

This clone was seen at least ten times. From the germline J gene comes the end of the CDR3, since the read stops 3 residues before it. This chain joins TRBV7-9 and TRBJ2-1; D is possibly TRBD2 (5 bases). V lost 5 bases and J lost 1, with 6 bases in between. CDR3 length: 13 amino acids. CDR1 is SEHNR and CDR2 is FQNEAQ in the germline V gene (reference sequence). Incomplete CDR3 DNA: TGTGCCAGCAGCCCGGGGTCCTACAATGAG. Translation: CASSPGSYNE. The whole CDR3 reads CASSPGSYNEQFF.

This clone has a handful of counts. This CDR3 reads CASSLLAGQSSYEQYF. Incomplete CDR3 DNA: TGCGCCAGCAGCTTGCTGGCAGGACAGTCGTCCTACGAG. The chain is built from TRBV5-1 and TRBJ2-7; perhaps TRBD1 as D (6 bases). The CDR3 extends 3 residues past the end of the read, so its final part is completed from the germline J gene. V was shortened by 1 base and J by 1 base, with 15 bases between the two germline ends. CDR1 and CDR2 from the germline V gene are SGHRS and YFSETQ. CDR3 length equals 16 residues.

On this clone: A much larger clone differs by one base, so this may be a read error. The CDR3 end falls 3 residues outside the read, so it is completed with the germline J gene. The V and J genes are TRBV19 and TRBJ1-4, with 11 bases aligning to TRBD1. Germline loops: CDR1 LNHDA, CDR2 SQIVND (reference sequence). The CDR3 sequence is 18 residues long. The DNA read from the CDR3 is TGTGCCAGTAGTCCTTGGACAGGGGGCGCGTCTGGGGCCAACGTA. Its protein is CASSPWTGGASGANV. The full-length CDR3 reads as CASSPWTGGASGANVLFF.

This clone was seen repeatedly, ten times or more. The read ends 3 residues early relative to the CDR3; the germline J gene fills the gap. The chain joins TRBV2 to TRBJ1-1; the D is unclear. Germline values: CDR1 SNHLY, CDR2 FYNNEI. V lost 10 bases, J lost 5 bases, and 8 bases lay in between. The CDR3 extends over 10 amino acids. Partial CDR3 DNA: TGTGCCACCGCCGCGACTGAA. Translated, it gives CATAATE. Given in full, the CDR3 is CATAATEAFF.

This clone has ten or more counts. Sequencing ends 3 residues short of the CDR3 end; the germline J gene provides the rest. The rearrangement joins TRBV5-1 to TRBJ2-1, with 12 bases lining up with TRBD2. The germline CDR1 and CDR2 sequences are SGHRS and YFSETQ. This CDR3 is 17 amino acids long. V gave up 0 bases and J gave up 0 bases; unmatched junction bases: 1. The CDR3 protein is CASSLATSGSSYNEQFF. The covered CDR3 bases are TGCGCCAGCAGCTTGGCGACTAGCGGGAGCTCCTACAATGAG.

As regards this clone: The read is 3 residues too short to cover the CDR3 end, so that end is filled in from the germline J gene. The chain is built from TRBV19 and TRBJ2-4; 8 nucleotides agree with TRBD1. CDR3 size: 14 residues. In germline, CDR1 is LNHDA, CDR2 SQIVND (reference sequence). The CDR3 sequence is CASSQGAKANGQYF. CDR3 bases read: TGTGCCAGTAGTCAGGGGGCGAAGGCTAATGGT.

This clone was seen ten or more times. Read sequence stops 3 residues before the CDR3 end, and the germline J gene provides the missing end. V is TRBV20-1 and J is TRBJ1-4; D is possibly TRBD1 (5 bases). The ends were cut back, 1 base at V and 4 bases at J, with 10 bases in the middle. CDR1 is DFQATT, CDR2 SNEGSKA, per germline (reference sequence). The CDR3 is 14 residues long. CDR3 DNA (partial): TGCAGTGCTAGAGTAGGGGCAGATAATGAAAAA. Its translation is CSARVGADNEK. The entire CDR3 protein reads CSARVGADNEKLFF.

This clone was counted between two and nine times. The CDR3 end lies 3 residues beyond the end of the read and is filled in from the germline J gene. This chain uses TRBV20-1 with TRBJ1-5; perhaps TRBD1 as D (5 bases). The CDR3 length is 15 residues. CDR1 is DFQATT, CDR2 SNEGSKA, per germline (reference sequence). V was clipped by 7 bases and J by 0 bases, with 16 bases between them. The CDR3 bases that were read are TGCAGTGGCCCCCCCCGGGGGTATAGCAATCAGCCC. It specifies CSGPPRGYSNQP. From start to end, the CDR3 is CSGPPRGYSNQPQHF.

This clone was counted ten times or more. The sequence runs out 3 residues before the end of the CDR3; the remainder is reconstructed from the germline J gene. This chain joins TRBV7-3 and TRBJ1-2; TRBD1 matches at 7 bases. CDR1 and CDR2 from the germline V gene are SGHTA and FQGTGA. CDR3 length: 13 amino acids. Unmatched junction bases numbered 6, after V lost 5 bases and J lost 6 bases. CDR3: CASSTGEGHGYTF. The CDR3 DNA, read in part, is TGTGCCAGCAGCACAGGGGAGGGTCATGGC.

This clone was seen repeatedly, ten times or more. The read finishes 3 residues shy of the CDR3 end, and the germline J gene is used to complete it. The gene calls are TRBV14 and TRBJ2-3, with D possibly TRBD1 on 6 matching bases. The CDR3 is 15 residues long. Germline V lookup: CDR1 SGHDN, CDR2 FVKESK. The ends were cut back, 5 bases at V and 1 base at J, with 13 bases in the middle. The CDR3 bases that were read are TGTGCCAGCAGCAAGACAGGAAGGGGCACAGATACG. It encodes CASSKTGRGTDT. The full-length CDR3 reads as CASSKTGRGTDTQYF.

This clone was counted a few times. The read falls 3 residues short of the CDR3 end, and the missing part is taken from the germline J gene. The rearrangement joins TRBV11-1 to TRBJ2-3; unclear D gene. CDR3 length equals 14 residues. The V end lost 3 bases, the J end lost 5 bases, and 12 bases lay between the germline ends. Germline V lookup: CDR1 SGHAT, CDR2 FQDESV (reference sequence). CDR3 DNA (partial): TGTGCCAGCAGCTTCCTCGCTTCGGGAGATACG. Protein product: CASSFLASGDT. The complete CDR3 reads CASSFLASGDTQYF.

Many counts were recorded for this clone. The read gets to within 3 residues of the CDR3 end, and the germline J gene fills in the rest. The V call is TRBV10-3, the J call TRBJ2-1; 7 bases are a match to TRBD1. The ends lost 6 bases at V and 8 bases at J; junction bases unmatched: 10. Germline loops: CDR1 ENHRY, CDR2 SYGVKD. The CDR3 runs 14 residues. The CDR3 protein is CAIRPDRAPDEQFF. CDR3 DNA (partial): TGTGCCATCAGGCCCGACAGGGCTCCGGATGAG.

This clone was observed at least ten times. The CDR3 sequence: CASSTGQRINIQYF. The covered CDR3 bases are TGTGCCAGCAGCACTGGACAGAGGATAAACATT. The chain has TRBV11-2 and TRBJ2-4, with D perhaps matching TRBD1 (6 bases). The read finishes 3 residues shy of the CDR3 end, and the germline J gene is used to complete it. This CDR3 is 14 amino acids long. Trimming left V 5 bases short and J 6 bases short, with 14 bases between. CDR1 and CDR2 (germline): SGHAT, FQNNGV.

This clone was detected ten times or more. The read terminates 3 residues before the CDR3 end, so the remaining end is supplied by the germline J gene. V is TRBV5-1 and J is TRBJ2-5; D not certain. Trimming took off 0 bases at V and 3 bases at J, with 6 bases between the two ends. Germline-derived CDR1 and CDR2 are SGHRS and YFSETQ. This CDR3 spans 13 amino acids. The part of the CDR3 DNA that was read is TGCGCCAGCAGCTTGGTCAGGAAAGAGACC. It translates to CASSLVRKET. The full CDR3 reads CASSLVRKETQYF.

In this sample, this clone turned up many times. The read finishes 3 residues shy of the CDR3 end, and the germline J gene is used to complete it. This chain uses TRBV20-1 with TRBJ2-7; 15 positions agree with TRBD2. CDR1 and CDR2 (germline): DFQATT, SNEGSKA (reference sequence). The junction had 8 bases not matched to a gene; V was cut back by 1 base and J by 4 bases. The CDR3 loop spans 17 amino acids. The CDR3 protein is CSARVNGLAGGPYEQYF. Incomplete CDR3 DNA: TGCAGTGCTAGAGTCAACGGACTAGCGGGAGGGCCTTACGAG.

This clone was counted ten times or more. The read ends 3 residues early relative to the CDR3; the germline J gene fills the gap. The chain recombines TRBV13 with TRBJ2-1; 7 positions match TRBD2. Unmatched junction bases numbered 3, after V lost 1 base and J lost 3 bases. The CDR3 is made up of 15 amino acids. Germline assignment: CDR1 PRHDT and CDR2 FYEKMQ (reference sequence). CDR3 DNA (partial): TGTGCCAGCAGCTTAGCGCTAGCGGTCTACAATGAG. It yields the protein CASSLALAVYNE. The entire CDR3 is CASSLALAVYNEQFF.

This clone was detected many times. The read ends 3 residues early relative to the CDR3; the germline J gene fills the gap. The chain employs TRBV20-1 and TRBJ2-3; TRBD1 matches at 9 bases. This CDR3 is 15 amino acids long. CDR1 is DFQATT and CDR2 is SNEGSKA in the germline V gene (reference sequence). The sequenced CDR3 bases are TGCAGTGCTATAAACAGGGGGCGCCTCCAAGAGACG. Amino acid sequence: CSAINRGRLQET. The full CDR3 is CSAINRGRLQETQYF.

This clone was seen many times. The sequence runs out 3 residues before the end of the CDR3; the remainder is reconstructed from the germline J gene. The rearrangement links TRBV5-4 to TRBJ2-3; a weak D match, TRBD2 (5 bases). V lost 2 bases and J 0 bases, leaving 10 bases between the germline ends. The length of the CDR3 is 15 residues. Germline CDR1 is SGHNT and CDR2 is YYREEE (reference sequence). The CDR3 bases that were read are TGTGCCAGCAGCTTTGGCGGGCCGAGCACAGATACG. Protein sequence: CASSFGGPSTDT. The CDR3 in its entirety is CASSFGGPSTDTQYF. Full variable domain (missing parts from reference TRBV5-4 and TRBJ2-3): ETGVTQSPTHLIKTRGQQVTLRCSSQSGHNTVSWYQQALGQGPQFIFQYYREEENGRGNFPPRFSGLQFPNYSSELNVNALELDDSALYLCASSFGGPSTDTQYFGPGTRLTVL.

There are many counts of this clone. The CDR3 extends 3 residues past the end of the read, so its final part is completed from the germline J gene. V gene TRBV2 combines with J gene TRBJ2-2; 8 bases are shared with TRBD2. This CDR3 comprises 15 residues. V lost 3 bases and J lost 8; bases outside the gene matches: 8. Looked up from germline, CDR1 is SNHLY and CDR2 is FYNNEI. This CDR3 is CASSDGLALTGELFF. The sequenced CDR3 bases are TGTGCCAGCAGTGATGGACTAGCACTAACGGGGGAG.

In regard to this clone: The read terminates 3 residues before the CDR3 end, so the remaining end is supplied by the germline J gene. The J gene is TRBJ1-2, the V gene TRBV18; maybe TRBD1 (6 bases). Germline lookup yields CDR1 KGHSH and CDR2 LQKENI. The CDR3 is 16 amino acids. The sequenced part of the CDR3 DNA is TGTGCCAGCTCACCACCGAACAGGGCGTCGGGTAATGAC. Translating it yields CASSPPNRASGND. The entire CDR3 reads CASSPPNRASGNDYTF.

This clone was counted at least ten times. From the germline J gene comes the end of the CDR3, since the read stops 3 residues before it. The genes are TRBV30 and TRBJ2-3, with TRBD1 matching 9 bases. V shed 5 bases and J 5 bases; nucleotides not matched to a gene: 11. The CDR3 contains 15 residues. Looked up from germline, CDR1 is GTSNPN and CDR2 is SVGIG (reference sequence). The CDR3 here is CAWALTGGEGDTQYF. The sequenced part of the CDR3 DNA is TGTGCCTGGGCCCTCACAGGGGGCGAGGGAGATACG.

This clone was seen many times. The read terminates 3 residues before the CDR3 end, so the remaining end is supplied by the germline J gene. V usage is TRBV4-1 and J usage is TRBJ2-2; the D is unclear. V dropped 3 bases and J dropped 3 bases, with 8 bases sitting between them. The CDR3 spans 14 residues. Germline V lookup: CDR1 MGHRA, CDR2 YSYEKL. The DNA read from the CDR3 is TGCGCCAGCAGCCATGTCGGTTACACCGGGGAG. Its translation: CASSHVGYTGE. In full, the CDR3 is CASSHVGYTGELFF.

This clone was observed a few times. The observed sequence ends 3 residues before the CDR3 terminus, with the missing tail filled in from the germline J gene. The V gene is TRBV2, the J gene TRBJ1-2; D remains ambiguous. From germline, CDR1 is SNHLY and CDR2 FYNNEI. The CDR3 consists of 15 residues. The CDR3 sequence is CASSGTSGSVNDYTF. The CDR3 DNA, read in part, is TGTGCCAGCAGTGGTACTAGCGGGAGTGTAAATGAC.

This clone appeared many times. Sequencing ends 3 residues short of the CDR3 end; the germline J gene provides the rest. This rearrangement joins TRBV24-1 to TRBJ2-3; a weak D match, TRBD1 (5 bases). This CDR3 has 13 residues. The germline V gene has CDR1 KGHDR and CDR2 SFDVKD. Trimming stripped 9 bases from V and 5 bases from J, with 14 bases between. The CDR3 sequence is CATGAGVRDTQYF. The sequenced part of the CDR3 DNA is TGTGCCACCGGGGCCGGAGTAAGAGATACG.

This clone showed up many times. The missing CDR3 end, 3 residues past where the read stops, is filled in from the germline J gene. This rearrangement joins TRBV7-2 to TRBJ2-2; no clear D. Germline CDR1 is SGHTA and CDR2 is FQGNSA. Trimming took 4 bases from V and 5 from J, leaving 5 bases between them. The CDR3 spans 12 residues. The CDR3 loop reads CASSWQTGELFF. The covered CDR3 bases are TGTGCCAGCAGCTGGCAAACCGGGGAG.

This clone was seen at least ten times. Read sequence stops 3 residues before the CDR3 end, and the germline J gene provides the missing end. The chain joins TRBV19 to TRBJ2-5; D is possibly TRBD1 (7 bases). This CDR3 has 14 residues. Trimming cost V 7 bases and J 3 bases, with 15 bases left between them. Germline CDR1 and CDR2: LNHDA and SQIVND (reference sequence). The covered CDR3 bases are TGTGCCAGTACTGCGCGGGGACAGAAAGAGACC. Translating it yields CASTARGQKET. The full-length CDR3 reads as CASTARGQKETQYF. The whole variable domain, filled in from reference TRBV19 and TRBJ2-5, reads DGGITQSPKYLFRKEGQNVTLSCEQNLNHDAMYWYRQDPGQGLRLIYYSQIVNDFQKGDIAEGYSVSREKKESFPLTVTSAQKNPTAFYLCASTARGQKETQYFGPGTRLLVL.